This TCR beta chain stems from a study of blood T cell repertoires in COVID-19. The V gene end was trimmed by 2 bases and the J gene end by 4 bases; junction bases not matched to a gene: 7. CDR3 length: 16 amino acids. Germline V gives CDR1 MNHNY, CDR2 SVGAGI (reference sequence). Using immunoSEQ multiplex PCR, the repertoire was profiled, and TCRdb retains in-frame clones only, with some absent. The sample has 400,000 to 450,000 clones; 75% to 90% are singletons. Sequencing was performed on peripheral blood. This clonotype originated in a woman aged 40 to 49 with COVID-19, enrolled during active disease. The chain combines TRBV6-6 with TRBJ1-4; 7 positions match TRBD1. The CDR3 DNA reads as TGTGCCAGCAGTTACGAGACAGGGACCCTTAATGAAAAACTGTTTTTT. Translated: CASSYETGTLNEKLFF.